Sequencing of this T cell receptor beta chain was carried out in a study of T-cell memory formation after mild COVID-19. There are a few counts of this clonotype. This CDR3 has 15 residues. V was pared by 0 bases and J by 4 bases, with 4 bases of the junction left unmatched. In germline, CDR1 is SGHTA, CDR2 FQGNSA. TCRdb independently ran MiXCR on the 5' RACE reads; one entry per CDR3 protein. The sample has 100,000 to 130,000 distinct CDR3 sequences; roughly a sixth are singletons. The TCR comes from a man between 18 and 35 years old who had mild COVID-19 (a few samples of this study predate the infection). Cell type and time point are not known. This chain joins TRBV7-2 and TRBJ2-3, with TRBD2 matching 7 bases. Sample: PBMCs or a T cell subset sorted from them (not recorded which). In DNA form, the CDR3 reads TGTGCCAGCAGCTTAGCCGGGGGGAGGGCAGATACGCAGTATTTT. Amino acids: CASSLAGGRADTQYF.